This paragraph covers one T cell receptor beta chain sequence. This specimen comes from a study of Ad26.COV2.S vaccination and SARS-CoV-2 variants. Looking at the study overall: Once, or twice with 56 days between doses, Ad26.COV2.S was given intramuscularly.

Treatment indicated: around 19 received Ad26.COV2.S at low or high dose, single or two shots; about 5 received placebo; per-sample allocation not given. Specimens were obtained on day 63 following the first vaccine or placebo injection. In Boston, the donor was an adult between 18-55 years of age. Expressing Wuhan-strain SARS-CoV-2 spike, an Ad26 vector served as the vaccine. Generated by immunoSEQ multiplex PCR, the TCRdb table keeps only in-frame clones and is missing some. The data hold over 400,000 clones, with 92% observed a single time. The sequence was obtained from a person aged 18-60 years who received the Ad26.COV2.S COVID-19 vaccine or a placebo. Sequences were derived from peripheral blood, sampled in a trial of Ad26.COV2.S vaccine versus placebo.

CDR3 region: CASGSLPGITEAFF. The CDR3, as DNA: TGTGCCAGCGGCTCCCTCCCGGGAATCACTGAAGCTTTCTTT. V usage is TRBV7-6 and J usage is TRBJ1-1; D gene uncertain. The V gene lost 8 bases and the J gene lost 4 bases, with 17 bases spanning the gap. Germline-derived CDR1 and CDR2 are SGHVS and FNYEAQ. The CDR3 runs 14 residues.